This TCR beta chain originates from a study of STAT3 mutations in large granular lymphocyte leukemia. Regarding this clone: Its cognate antigen is unknown.

Produced via immunoSEQ multiplex PCR; TCRdb's table is partial and in-frame only. The table lists 1,400 or so clones, 72% of them singletons. CDR3 length: 15 residues. With 2 bases removed from V and 0 bases from J, the gap between germline ends came to 10 bases. CDR1 and CDR2 from the germline V gene are KGHSH and LQKENI. Overall study results and limits: At least one immunodominant TCR beta clonotype appeared in every T-cell large granular lymphocyte leukemia patient. Suggested: STAT3 mutation was not the ancestral event for these clonal expansions.

Sequenced: peripheral blood mononuclear cells. J is TRBJ1-2 and V is TRBV18; D not certain. This sequence was found in an older woman with T-cell large granular lymphocyte leukemia. Some clones in this sample may be carry-over from other donors' samples. CDR3 in DNA: TGTGCCAGCTCACCAAGCCCCAAGACTAACTATGGCTACACCTTC. This encodes CASSPSPKTNYGYTF.